Below are 16 T cell receptor beta chains sequenced from a single sample in a study of cytomegalovirus exposure and HLA in healthy donors. 13 Jbeta primers and 60 Vbeta primers were used for the PCR. Using immunoSEQ multiplex PCR, the repertoire was profiled, and TCRdb retains in-frame clones only, with some absent. The sample holds 270,000 or so clones, 86% seen once. The sample was PBMCs. Receptor source: a man aged 40-49 years in good health and CMV-seropositive.

The chain links TRBV14 to TRBJ2-1, with 13 bases that match TRBD2. This CDR3 spans 16 amino acids. Germline V gene lookup returns CDR1 SGHDN and CDR2 FVKESK. V gave up 4 bases and J gave up 7 bases; unmatched junction bases: 7. The CDR3: CASSPWTSGRGNEQFF. The CDR3 DNA follows: TGTGCCAGCAGCCCCTGGACTAGCGGGAGAGGTAATGAGCAGTTCTTC.

This chain joins TRBV5-1 and TRBJ2-7; 8 bases agree with TRBD2. The ends lost 2 bases at V and 3 bases at J; junction bases unmatched: 4. Germline V gives CDR1 SGHRS, CDR2 YFSETQ. This CDR3 comprises 14 residues. The CDR3 DNA sequence: TGCGCCAGCAGCTTAAGCGGGAGTGGCTACGAGCAGTACTTC. It encodes CASSLSGSGYEQYF. Supplemented by reference TRBV5-1 and TRBJ2-7, the full variable domain reads KAGVTQTPRYLIKTRGQQVTLSCSPISGHRSVSWYQQTPGQGLQFLFEYFSETQRNKGNFPGRFSGRQFSNSRSEMNVSTLELGDSALYLCASSLSGSGYEQYFGPGTRLTVT.

The rearrangement joins TRBV9 to TRBJ2-3; TRBD1 matches at 8 bases. From germline, CDR1 is SGDLS and CDR2 YYNGEE. Trimming removed 4 bases from V and 3 bases from J; junction bases left unmatched: 7. The CDR3 is 15 amino acids. The CDR3 protein is CASSTAGTGTDTQYF. CDR3 nucleotides: TGTGCCAGCAGCACGGCCGGGACAGGAACAGATACGCAGTATTTT.

V usage is TRBV7-9 and J usage is TRBJ2-7; maybe TRBD1 (5 bases). Trimming stripped 5 bases from V and 3 bases from J, with 20 bases between. The germline gives CDR1 SEHNR, CDR2 FQNEAQ (reference sequence). This CDR3 has 16 amino acids. The CDR3 DNA reads TGTGCCAGCAGCCAGCGTGGAAGGGGTCCCCGCTACGAGCAGTACTTC. It is translated as CASSQRGRGPRYEQYF.

A note on this clone: One end of the junction does not line up with germline, which may come from a read error. The CDR3 loop is CSSSLGDSRNTEAFF. Here the CDR3 DNA reads TGTTCCAGCAGCTTAGGGGACAGCAGGAACACTGAAGCTTTCTTT. The chain recombines TRBV7-9 with TRBJ1-1; 7 bases are a match to TRBD1. The CDR3 runs to 15 residues. Germline assignment: CDR1 SEHNR and CDR2 FQNEAQ (reference sequence).

V and J are TRBV2 and TRBJ2-1; 12 positions match TRBD2. Germline assignment: CDR1 SNHLY and CDR2 FYNNEI. The CDR3 has 15 residues. Trimming cost V 8 bases and J 3 bases; bases outside gene matches: 5. Written as DNA, the CDR3 is TGTGCCAGCCGGCGACTAGCGGGAGTCTACAATGAGCAGTTCTTC. It translates to CASRRLAGVYNEQFF.

This sequence joins TRBV19 and TRBJ2-2, with 11 bases that match TRBD1. The CDR3 runs to 15 residues. CDR1 is LNHDA, CDR2 SQIVND, per germline (reference sequence). V was clipped by 5 bases and J by 6 bases; unmatched bases: 5. The CDR3 DNA follows: TGTGCCAGTAGTTCCGGGACAGGGGGATCCGGGGAGCTGTTTTTT. Its protein is CASSSGTGGSGELFF. The variable domain in full, with the rest retrieved from reference TRBV19 and TRBJ2-2, is DGGITQSPKYLFRKEGQNVTLSCEQNLNHDAMYWYRQDPGQGLRLIYYSQIVNDFQKGDIAEGYSVSREKKESFPLTVTSAQKNPTAFYLCASSSGTGGSGELFFGEGSRLTVL.

The rearrangement uses TRBV4-3 and TRBJ1-1; 7 bases match TRBD1. The CDR3 is 14 amino acids. V was clipped by 3 bases and J by 4 bases; unmatched bases: 5. The germline CDR1 and CDR2 sequences are LGHNA and YSLEER. The CDR3 bases are TGCGCCAGCAGCCAGCGGGCAGGGGGCACTGAAGCTTTCTTT. The encoded protein is CASSQRAGGTEAFF.

The chain joins TRBV9 to TRBJ2-5; a weak D match, TRBD1 (6 bases). This CDR3 has 14 residues. Germline CDR1 SGDLS, CDR2 YYNGEE. With 3 bases removed from V and 4 bases from J, the gap between germline ends came to 13 bases. CDR3 in amino acids: CASSDQGKGETQYF. DNA of the CDR3: TGTGCCAGCAGCGACCAGGGGAAGGGAGAGACCCAGTACTTC.

This clone was counted a few times. V is TRBV5-8 and J is TRBJ1-1; D is possibly TRBD1 (6 bases). The CDR3 loop spans 13 amino acids. CDR1 is SGHTS and CDR2 is YDEGEE in the germline V gene. V lost 4 bases and J 5 bases, leaving 12 bases between the germline ends. The CDR3 here is CASSTRQATEAFF. In DNA, the CDR3 is TGTGCCAGCAGCACCAGACAGGCGACTGAAGCTTTCTTT.

This clone has just a few counts. V usage is TRBV5-1 and J usage is TRBJ2-1; a weak D match, TRBD2 (5 bases). Germline V gene sequence: CDR1 SGHRS, CDR2 YFSETQ. The CDR3 totals 15 residues. Trimming left V 4 bases short and J 5 bases short, with 16 bases between. The DNA of the CDR3 is TGCGCCAGCAGCCTAATAACTTTGCGGGACAATGAGCAGTTCTTC. This gives the protein CASSLITLRDNEQFF. The full variable domain, its missing parts supplied by reference TRBV5-1 and TRBJ2-1, is KAGVTQTPRYLIKTRGQQVTLSCSPISGHRSVSWYQQTPGQGLQFLFEYFSETQRNKGNFPGRFSGRQFSNSRSEMNVSTLELGDSALYLCASSLITLRDNEQFFGPGTRLTVL.

This clone has only a few counts. V and J are TRBV10-2 and TRBJ1-1, with TRBD1 as a possible D gene (5 bases). In germline, CDR1 is WSHSY, CDR2 SAAADI. The length of the CDR3 is 13 residues. Trimming took off 3 bases at V and 5 bases at J, with 10 bases between the two ends. CDR3 coding DNA: TGCGCCAGCAGTGAATCCAGGGCTACTGAAGCTTTCTTT. This translates into CASSESRATEAFF.

The chain joins TRBV7-9 to TRBJ2-1; TRBD2 aligns across 14 bases. V trimming: 0 bases; J trimming: 8 bases; junction bases outside the gene matches: 3. Germline V lookup: CDR1 SEHNR, CDR2 FQNEAQ (reference sequence). The CDR3 has 16 amino acids. CDR3 nucleotide sequence: TGTGCCAGCAGCTTAGCCGGACTAGCGGGAGGAGATGAGCAGTTCTTC. Its protein is CASSLAGLAGGDEQFF.

This chain joins TRBV7-2 and TRBJ2-1, with TRBD2 identical over 12 bases. After removal of 5 bases from V and 3 bases from J, the junction contained 11 bases not matched to a gene. The CDR3 loop spans 18 amino acids. Germline loops: CDR1 SGHTA, CDR2 FQGNSA. The CDR3 reads CASSPVTSGSLGYNEQFF. The CDR3 bases are TGTGCCAGCAGCCCAGTGACTAGCGGGAGTCTGGGCTACAATGAGCAGTTCTTC.

The chain combines TRBV7-2 with TRBJ2-5; tentative D call: TRBD2 (6 bases). The germline V gene encodes CDR1 SGHTA and CDR2 FQGNSA. Trimming left V 5 bases short and J 5 bases short, with 15 bases between. The CDR3 length is 14 residues. The CDR3 DNA follows: TGTGCCAGCAGCCATTGGGGGAGGCGCGAGACCCAGTACTTC. This translates into CASSHWGRRETQYF.

The V gene is TRBV5-6, the J gene TRBJ2-3; 8 bases agree with TRBD2. The CDR3 consists of 15 residues. V shed 2 bases, J shed 3 bases, and the junction held 5 bases outside the gene matches. Germline CDR1 and CDR2: SGHDT and YYEEEE. The CDR3 region is CASSFLGGRTDTQYF. CDR3 sequence (DNA): TGTGCCAGCAGCTTCTTGGGCGGGAGGACAGATACGCAGTATTTT.